What follows are 24 T cell receptor beta chains derived from one specimen sequenced in a study of CD8+CD57+ T cells in acquired aplastic anemia. CDR3 and TCR beta VDJ profiling relied on a genomic DNA template. MiXCR, run by TCRdb on the reads, gives a single entry per CDR3 protein. The table shows over 40,000 distinct CDR3 sequences, with about 78% occurring only once. Sequences were obtained from sorted CD4+, CD8+, or CD8+CD57+ T cells (not recorded which) from PBMCs. The source is a human donor in good health, serving as a control.

In its sample, this clonotype ranks as medium-sized. The junction differs from germline at one of its ends, possibly a read error. The V gene is TRBV7-7, the J gene TRBJ2-5; D unresolved. The CDR3 has 14 amino acids. Germline CDR1 is SSHAT and CDR2 is FNYEAQ (reference sequence). In DNA form, the CDR3 reads TGTGCTAGCAGCCCCCGACCAGAGCAAGAGACCCAGTACTTC. This translates into CASSPRPEQETQYF.

V gene TRBV19 combines with J gene TRBJ1-5, with a possible D match to TRBD1 (5 bases). Germline values: CDR1 LNHDA, CDR2 SQIVND (reference sequence). This CDR3 comprises 14 residues. The V and J ends lost 2 bases and 6 bases respectively, with 11 bases between them. The CDR3 here is CASSISGTGQPQHF. The CDR3 DNA reads TGTGCCAGTAGTATATCGGGGACGGGTCAGCCCCAGCATTTT.

The chain recombines TRBV7-2 with TRBJ2-7; 8 bases are shared with TRBD1. V shed 4 bases, J shed 7 bases, and the junction held 6 bases outside the gene matches. There are 13 residues in the CDR3. Germline V gene lookup returns CDR1 SGHTA and CDR2 FQGNSA. The CDR3 DNA reads as TGTGCCAGCAGCTCAAGGACAGGGCGGGAGCAGTACTTC. Protein product: CASSSRTGREQYF.

This clonotype was detected ten times or more. The chain joins TRBV30 to TRBJ1-2; 8 positions match TRBD1. The junction had 9 bases not matched to a gene; V was cut back by 0 bases and J by 6 bases. The CDR3 spans 15 residues. Germline V gene data show CDR1 as GTSNPN and CDR2 as SVGIG (reference sequence). CDR3 bases: TGTGCCTGGAGTGTGGGTGCTGGACAGGGTAATGGCTACACCTTC. Residues: CAWSVGAGQGNGYTF. Based on the CDR3 plus reference TRBV30 and TRBJ1-2, the full variable domain is SQTIHQWPATLVQPVGSPLSLECTVEGTSNPNLYWYRQAAGRGLQLLFYSVGIGQISSEVPQNLSASRPQDRQFILSSKKLLLSDSGFYLCAWSVGAGQGNGYTFGSGTRLTVV.

The rearrangement joins TRBV7-9 to TRBJ2-1, with a tentative D call TRBD2 (6 bases). The ends were cut back, 8 bases at V and 9 bases at J, with 17 bases in the middle. The CDR3 runs 13 residues. Germline values: CDR1 SEHNR, CDR2 FQNEAQ (reference sequence). The CDR3 spells CASGAGQVGEQFF. CDR3 DNA: TGTGCCAGCGGAGCGGGCCAGGTCGGTGAGCAGTTCTTC. Full variable domain (remainder filled in from reference TRBV7-9 and TRBJ2-1): DTGVSQNPRHKITKRGQNVTFRCDPISEHNRLYWYRQTLGQGPEFLTYFQNEAQLEKSRLLSDRFSAERPKGSFSTLEIQRTEQGDSAMYLCASGAGQVGEQFFGPGTRLTVL.

This clonotype is classed as medium-sized (0.01 to 0.1%). The chain employs TRBV10-1 and TRBJ2-2; TRBD2 matches at 7 bases. The germline V gene encodes CDR1 WNHNN and CDR2 SYGVQD (reference sequence). CDR3 length: 13 residues. The junction had 4 bases not matched to a gene; V was cut back by 6 bases and J by 6 bases. The CDR3 is CASSLGLAGELFF. In nucleotides, the CDR3 is TGCGCCAGCAGCCTAGGACTAGCCGGGGAGCTGTTTTTT.

This clonotype has a handful of counts. V is TRBV25-1 and J is TRBJ1-6; D gene unclear. V lost 1 base and J 8 bases, leaving 21 bases between the germline ends. The CDR3 covers 18 residues. Germline CDR1 MGHDK, CDR2 SYGVNS. In nucleotides, the CDR3 is TGTGCCAGCAGTGAATTGGGGTCGGCCTATCTTATAGATTCACCCCTCCACTTT. Encoded protein: CASSELGSAYLIDSPLHF. Together with reference TRBV25-1 and TRBJ1-6, the CDR3 gives the full variable domain: EADIYQTPRYLVIGTGKKITLECSQTMGHDKMYWYQQDPGMELHLIHYSYGVNSTEKGDLSSESTVSRIRTEHFPLTLESARPSHTSQYLCASSELGSAYLIDSPLHFGNGTRLTVT.

This clonotype appeared a single time. This rearrangement joins TRBV29-1 to TRBJ2-1; 8 nucleotides align to TRBD2. Germline assignment: CDR1 SQVTM and CDR2 ANQGSEA. This CDR3 is built from 11 residues. V was pared by 4 bases and J by 8 bases, with 1 base of the junction left unmatched. The CDR3 bases are TGCAGCGTTGGCGGGAGGTATGAGCAGTTCTTC. Protein product: CSVGGRYEQFF.

Many counts were recorded for this clonotype. The J gene is TRBJ2-2, the V gene TRBV20-1; maybe TRBD2 (5 bases). This CDR3 has 13 residues. CDR1 and CDR2 from the germline V gene are DFQATT and SNEGSKA (reference sequence). The V end was cut by 3 bases, the J end by 6 bases, with 11 bases between. CDR3 sequence (DNA): TGCAGTGCTAGGACTAAGGAGGCCGGGGAGCTGTTTTTT. It specifies CSARTKEAGELFF.

The chain couples TRBV15 to TRBJ1-3; a possible D gene is TRBD1 (5 bases). This CDR3 contains 17 residues. Germline V lookup: CDR1 LNHNV, CDR2 YYDKDF (reference sequence). Trimming removed 0 bases from V and 1 base from J, with 13 bases in between. CDR3 in DNA: TGTGCCACCAGCAGAGATTATGGGACCGAATCTGGAAACACCATATATTTT. This gives the protein CATSRDYGTESGNTIYF. The variable domain in full, completed from reference TRBV15 and TRBJ1-3, reads DAMVIQNPRYQVTQFGKPVTLSCSQTLNHNVMYWYQQKSSQAPKLLFHYYDKDFNNEADTPDNFQSRRPNTSFCFLDIRSPGLGDTAMYLCATSRDYGTESGNTIYFGEGSWLTVV.

This clonotype was picked up many times. The chain recombines TRBV12-5 with TRBJ2-1, with D perhaps being TRBD1 or TRBD2 (5 bases each). The germline V gene encodes CDR1 LGHNT and CDR2 FRNRAP. Trimming stripped 0 bases from V and 0 bases from J, with 24 bases between. The CDR3 contains 21 residues. The CDR3: CASGLVLAGTGPISSYNEQFF. CDR3 in DNA: TGTGCTAGTGGTTTGGTACTGGCAGGGACGGGTCCGATAAGCTCCTACAATGAGCAGTTCTTC.

The chain uses TRBV7-8 and TRBJ2-7; perhaps TRBD1 as D (6 bases). The CDR3 extends over 12 amino acids. V dropped 4 bases and J dropped 5 bases, with 9 bases sitting between them. Germline lookup yields CDR1 SGHVS and CDR2 FQNEAQ. The DNA for the CDR3 is TGTGCCAGCAGCTACAGGGTTCACGAGCAGTACTTC. It yields the protein CASSYRVHEQYF.

About this clonotype itself: The junction shows a germline mismatch at one end, possibly a read error. This chain joins TRBV29-1 and TRBJ1-2, with D possibly TRBD1 on 5 matching bases. Germline V gene data show CDR1 as SQVTM and CDR2 as ANQGSEA. CDR3 size: 11 residues. CDR3 loop: CSVEDSHVATF. In DNA, the CDR3 is TGCAGCGTCGAAGACAGCCACGTGGCCACCTTC.

J is TRBJ1-6 and V is TRBV2; TRBD1 agrees at 7 bases. The CDR3 sequence is 14 residues long. Germline CDR1 SNHLY, CDR2 FYNNEI. Trimming took 8 bases from V and 9 from J; bases not matched to a gene: 10. The CDR3 sequence is CASGPGQSVSPLHF. The CDR3 region has the DNA TGTGCCAGCGGACCGGGACAGTCGGTTTCACCCCTCCACTTT.

A word on this clonotype: One end of the junction varies from germline; a read error may be responsible. The CDR3 sequence: CASCFGGALRDTQYF. The DNA for the CDR3 is TGTGCCAGCTGCTTTGGCGGGGCACTGAGAGATACGCAGTATTTT. The gene calls are TRBV11-2 and TRBJ2-3, with D possibly TRBD2 on 6 matching bases. CDR1 and CDR2 from the germline V gene are SGHAT and FQNNGV. This CDR3 comprises 15 residues.

The V call is TRBV10-3, the J call TRBJ1-1, with unresolved D. The CDR3 covers 12 residues. Trimming shortened V by 4 bases and J by 6 bases, and 9 bases separated the two germline ends. Germline V gives CDR1 ENHRY, CDR2 SYGVKD. This CDR3 is CAISGVVSEAFF. DNA for the CDR3: TGTGCCATCAGTGGCGTAGTTTCTGAAGCTTTCTTT.

This rearrangement joins TRBV4-1 to TRBJ1-1; D may be TRBD1 (6 bases). The CDR3 sequence is 14 residues long. Germline CDR1 MGHRA, CDR2 YSYEKL. Trimming left V 4 bases short and J 3 bases short, with 12 bases between. CDR3 residues: CASSPHRVDTEAFF. CDR3 bases: TGCGCCAGCAGCCCTCACAGGGTTGACACTGAAGCTTTCTTT.

By share, this clonotype ranks as medium-sized. The gene calls are TRBV9 and TRBJ2-7, with 7 bases aligning to TRBD1. The CDR3 totals 14 residues. Germline V CDR1 and CDR2: SGDLS, YYNGEE. Germline trimming cut 3 bases from V and 2 bases from J; bases unmatched to any gene: 5. The CDR3 DNA follows: TGTGCCAGCAGCGCCGGGACAGAAACCTACGAGCAGTACTTC. Translated, it gives CASSAGTETYEQYF.

The rearrangement links TRBV11-1 to TRBJ2-2; 12 positions agree with TRBD2. V shed 4 bases, J shed 3 bases, and the junction held 3 bases outside the gene matches. CDR3 size: 16 residues. Germline lookup yields CDR1 SGHAT and CDR2 FQDESV (reference sequence). In DNA form, the CDR3 reads TGTGCCAGCAGCTCCAGACTAGCGGGGGACACCGGGGAGCTGTTTTTT. Translated: CASSSRLAGDTGELFF.

The chain is built from TRBV2 and TRBJ1-2; D unresolved. The CDR3 runs 13 residues. Germline V gives CDR1 SNHLY, CDR2 FYNNEI. Between the trimmed V and J ends, which lost 6 bases and 2 bases, there was a span of 10 bases. CDR3 loop: CASRVDGNYGYTF. The CDR3, as DNA: TGTGCCAGCAGGGTGGACGGAAACTATGGCTACACCTTC. The complete variable domain, with remaining parts taken from reference TRBV2 and TRBJ1-2, reads EPEVTQTPSHQVTQMGQEVILRCVPISNHLYFYWYRQILGQKVEFLVSFYNNEISEKSEIFDDQFSVERPDGSNFTLKIRSTKLEDSAMYFCASRVDGNYGYTFGSGTRLTVV.

The genes are TRBV4-1 and TRBJ1-1, with D perhaps TRBD1 (5 bases). Germline values: CDR1 MGHRA, CDR2 YSYEKL. The CDR3 consists of 13 residues. V was trimmed by 4 bases and J by 4 bases, leaving 10 bases between them. The CDR3 is CASSPGGFTEAFF. CDR3 coding DNA: TGCGCCAGCAGCCCTGGGGGGTTCACTGAAGCTTTCTTT.

The chain is built from TRBV4-2 and TRBJ2-2, with TRBD2 matching 16 bases. The V and J ends lost 4 bases and 7 bases, in that order; junction bases with no gene match: 6. CDR1 and CDR2 from the germline V gene are LGHNA and YNFKEQ. The CDR3 consists of 17 residues. CDR3 DNA sequence: TGTGCCAGCAGCCCGGGACTAGCGGGAGGGGCCGTCGGGGAGCTGTTTTTT. Its translation: CASSPGLAGGAVGELFF.

The CDR3 spells CASSVLGGAVSYNEQFF. In DNA form, the CDR3 reads TGTGCCAGCAGCGTGTTAGGGGGAGCGGTATCCTACAATGAGCAGTTCTTC. The chain joins TRBV11-2 to TRBJ2-1; tentative D call: TRBD1 (6 bases). The V end lost 5 bases, the J end lost 1 base, and 18 bases lay between the germline ends. CDR1 is SGHAT, CDR2 FQNNGV, per germline. This CDR3 comprises 17 residues.

This clonotype was seen at least ten times. The CDR3 does not close with the conserved phenylalanine or tryptophan, likely indicating a read error. The V gene is TRBV2, the J gene TRBJ2-1; 8 nucleotides line up with TRBD1. This CDR3 contains 14 residues. Germline-derived CDR1 and CDR2 are SNHLY and FYNNEI. The J segment lost 5 bases and the V segment lost 6 bases, leaving 6 bases of the junction unmatched. CDR3 in amino acids: CASRGGQGHNEQFL. In DNA, the CDR3 is TGTGCCAGCAGGGGTGGACAGGGCCACAATGAGCAGTTCCTC.